The entry that follows covers one T cell receptor (beta chain) sequence. There is no known antigen for this receptor. Per-base quality was not reported, and no clone a single base away is much larger than it. The source of the sample is a study of blood T cell repertoires in COVID-19 (dated by TCRdb to 2019 to 2021). As for the study more broadly: The collaborator samples originated in the United States, Italy and Spain and spanned the acute and convalescent phases of COVID-19. Subjects who had been exposed to COVID-19, were actively infected with it, or had recovered from it provided the deeply sampled blood TCRbeta repertoires that made up the dataset. Samples came from the ongoing ImmuneRACE study (first 160 participants) plus 1,254 subjects from 6 global collaborators. HLA class I and class II types, where available, came from metadata supplied by the sample provider rather than from assay-based typing. The repertoires were released in a freely available public database meant as a resource for research on the immune response to SARS-CoV-2. The sample metadata nearly always contained a de-identified subject ID, COVID-19 status, age in years and sex. The prospective study material was composed of cDNA or gDNA derived from T cells, B-cell-depleted T cells, or PBMCs. General findings and caveats noted by the study authors: The quantity of clinical and demographic metadata differed by source and by participant and was supplied without curation.

Enrolling through a virtual design, the prospective study's participants ranged in age from roughly 18 to 89 years and lived across approximately 25 United States geographic areas. To assign participants to cohorts, the prospective study relied on clinical history that participants themselves reported in a screening survey and a study questionnaire. A participant counted as exposed if, within 2 weeks of entering the study, that participant had been in contact with someone who had a PCR-confirmed or clinician-diagnosed COVID-19 case. In the prospective study, whole blood, serum and a nasopharyngeal or oropharyngeal swab were collected from each participant by mobile phlebotomists. Over a roughly two-month period, participants in the prospective study had the option of providing additional blood draws and questionnaires. Before DNA extraction, prospective study blood samples were shipped either frozen or at room temperature.

The CDR3 contains 15 residues, cysteine and phenylalanine counted. Of the read, only the CDR3 DNA is kept; its 45 bases are in frame from base 1. The germline V gene supplies CDR1 MNHEY and CDR2 SVGAGI. V and J are trimmed by 5 bases and 1 base, and the gene matches miss 6 bases of the junction. TCRbeta CDR3 regions were amplified from genomic DNA by means of the immunoSEQ Assay, a bias-controlled multiplex PCR. The paper's data handling went like this. The number of nucleated cells in each sample was estimated by amplification of reference gene primers within the assay. To quantify the absolute abundance of each unique TCRbeta CDR3 rearrangement, sequence reads were collapsed and filtered. Productive Simpson clonality was computed per sample as the square root of Simpson's diversity index over productive rearrangements. Not all clones reach the TCRdb copy of this immuneACCESS table, which keeps in-frame sequences only. Checked studies attribute under half of the gap to unresolved V genes and leave the rest unexplained. V and J calls and clone size are copied from that table; D and trimming were computed from the DNA. The sample table lists hundreds of thousands of clones, roughly 80% of them with a count of one. The top ten clonotypes cover about 3.9% of the sample.

Sequenced input: PBMCs or T cells enriched from blood (not recorded which). This TCR came from a woman between 40 and 50 years old who had been exposed to COVID-19. The V gene is TRBV6-5 and the J gene is TRBJ1-2, with 8 junctional bases fitting TRBD1. In nucleotides, the sequence is TGTGCCAGCAGTCCTACAGGGGGAAATAACTATGGCTACACCTTC. Translated, this is CASSPTGGNNYGYTF.